What follows is one TCR beta chain and its context. Its target is unknown. Trimming took off 0 bases at V and 1 base at J, with 2 bases between the two ends. Germline assignment: CDR1 PRHDT and CDR2 FYEKMQ (reference sequence). There are 13 residues in the CDR3. This sample is drawn from a study of T cell responses to AZD1222 COVID-19 vaccine. The wider study: It was second doses at about 4 or about 12 weeks that were pooled. The study's findings and limits: Seropositive at baseline were only five or six AZD1222 recipients.

Only in-frame clones appear in the TCRdb table, and some are missing; sequencing was by immunoSEQ multiplex PCR. The table records 90,000 to 120,000 clones, about 85% of them present only once. The origin of this receptor is an adult in good health. J is TRBJ2-3 and V is TRBV13; the D is unclear. Specimen: peripheral blood, collected on day 0 of AZD1222 vaccination. In DNA, the CDR3 is TGTGCCAGCAGCTTAGGCCGCACAGATACGCAGTATTTT. Translating gives CASSLGRTDTQYF.